The 27 T cell receptor beta chains listed next were all sequenced from one sample in a study of vaccination and CD4 T cells after COVID-19. Cultured CD4+ T cells had their DNA profiled by the Oncomine TCR Beta short-read assay. Each CDR3 protein gets one entry after TCRdb re-called the PCR reads with MiXCR. The sample gives 6,000 or so distinct CDR3 sequences, around 68% of which show up once; around 46% is in the top ten. Treatment in this sample: roughly nine-day PBMC culture with coronavirus spike peptide pools or control peptides (ViraFEST assay). For these TCRs, the target antigens are not known. The sequenced sample consisted of CD4+ T cells from blood, cultured in vitro. These receptor sequences come from a human donor who had recovered from COVID-19.

This clonotype appeared a few times. V gene TRBV20-1 combines with J gene TRBJ2-1; the match to TRBD2 covers 8 bases. V was clipped by 3 bases and J by 4 bases; unmatched bases: 5. From germline, CDR1 is DFQATT and CDR2 SNEGSKA (reference sequence). This CDR3 region has 14 residues. The CDR3 is CSASKRGKYNEQFF. CDR3 sequence (DNA): TGCAGTGCTAGTAAGCGGGGGAAATACAATGAGCAGTTCTTC.

The chain has TRBV20-1 and TRBJ1-1, with D perhaps matching TRBD1 (5 bases). This CDR3 is 13 amino acids long. With 2 bases removed from V and 5 bases from J, the gap between germline ends came to 12 bases. Germline V gene data show CDR1 as DFQATT and CDR2 as SNEGSKA (reference sequence). The DNA for the CDR3 is TGCAGTGCTAGATGGTCAGGGAAGACTGAAGCTTTCTTT. Translated: CSARWSGKTEAFF.

This clonotype was seen a few times. This chain uses TRBV7-2 with TRBJ1-1; no clear D. Germline CDR1 reads SGHTA; CDR2 reads FQGNSA. This CDR3 region has 15 residues. V was clipped by 2 bases and J by 3 bases, with 13 bases between them. DNA of the CDR3: TGTGCCAGCAGCTTAATTTCCTGGACGGACACTGAAGCTTTCTTT. Protein product: CASSLISWTDTEAFF.

This clonotype was counted only a few times. This chain uses TRBV15 with TRBJ2-5; D not resolved. CDR1 is LNHNV, CDR2 YYDKDF, per germline (reference sequence). Trimming left V 0 bases short and J 2 bases short, with 10 bases between. CDR3 length: 15 residues. The CDR3 DNA reads as TGTGCCACCAGCAGAGATCAAGGGCAACAAGAGACCCAGTACTTC. Translating gives CATSRDQGQQETQYF.

The rearrangement uses TRBV6-1 and TRBJ2-3; D remains unclear. CDR3 size: 16 residues. Germline values: CDR1 MNHNS, CDR2 SASEGT. V shed 3 bases and J shed 2 bases, with 15 bases lying between them. The CDR3 loop is CASSERPLTFTDTQYF. CDR3 DNA sequence: TGTGCCAGCAGTGAGCGGCCCTTAACTTTCACAGATACGCAGTATTTT.

The V call is TRBV5-4, the J call TRBJ2-7; TRBD1 might be the D (6 bases). CDR3 length equals 14 residues. The germline gives CDR1 SGHNT, CDR2 YYREEE (reference sequence). The V end lost 4 bases, the J end lost 4 bases, and 15 bases lay between the germline ends. The CDR3 nucleotides read TGTGCCAGCAGCGATTCCAGGGGCAGATACGAGCAGTACTTC. Protein product: CASSDSRGRYEQYF.

The genes are TRBV7-2 and TRBJ1-2; D call uncertain. CDR3 length: 13 amino acids. Germline CDR1 reads SGHTA; CDR2 reads FQGNSA. The V and J ends lost 3 bases and 6 bases respectively, with 11 bases between them. This CDR3 is CASSLNYGDGYTF. The CDR3 DNA follows: TGTGCCAGCAGCTTGAACTACGGGGATGGCTACACCTTC. Combining the CDR3 with reference TRBV7-2 and TRBJ1-2 gives the whole variable domain GAGVSQSPSNKVTEKGKDVELRCDPISGHTALYWYRQSLGQGLEFLIYFQGNSAPDKSGLPSDRFSAERTGGSVSTLTIQRTQQEDSAVYLCASSLNYGDGYTFGSGTRLTVV.

The chain uses TRBV19 and TRBJ1-5; D is possibly TRBD1 (5 bases). The CDR3 consists of 15 residues. The V end was cut by 7 bases, the J end by 2 bases, with 15 bases between. Germline assignment: CDR1 LNHDA and CDR2 SQIVND (reference sequence). For the CDR3, the DNA is TGTGCCAGTACCCCTCGGGGCTGGGGCAATCAGCCCCAGCATTTT. Translated: CASTPRGWGNQPQHF.

The V and J genes are TRBV6-1 and TRBJ1-5, with no clear D. The CDR3 loop spans 15 amino acids. The V gene's germline CDR1 is MNHNS and CDR2 SASEGT. V was trimmed by 2 bases and J by 1 base, leaving 9 bases between them. CDR3 loop: CASSEQPSSNQPQHF. In DNA, the CDR3 is TGTGCCAGCAGTGAACAGCCGAGCAGCAATCAGCCCCAGCATTTT.

V gene TRBV5-4 combines with J gene TRBJ2-1, with TRBD2 identical over 13 bases. Germline lookup yields CDR1 SGHNT and CDR2 YYREEE (reference sequence). This CDR3 has 15 amino acids. The trim removed 5 bases at V and 5 bases at J, leaving 4 bases unmatched. The CDR3 nucleotides are TGTGCCAGCAGGACCGGACTAGCGGGAGACAATGAGCAGTTCTTC. As protein: CASRTGLAGDNEQFF.

This chain uses TRBV29-1 with TRBJ2-6, with unresolved D. Germline loops: CDR1 SQVTM, CDR2 ANQGSEA. The germline V and J ends were trimmed by 8 bases and 1 base, with 21 bases remaining between them. The CDR3 sequence is 17 residues long. The CDR3: CSPDSESPRSGANVLTF. CDR3 DNA: TGCAGCCCAGATAGTGAATCCCCCCGTTCTGGGGCCAACGTCCTGACTTTC.

This clonotype was counted a few times. V and J are TRBV20-1 and TRBJ2-3, with a tentative D call TRBD2 (6 bases). The CDR3 consists of 13 residues. The V end lost 7 bases, the J end lost 1 base, and 12 bases lay between the germline ends. CDR1 DFQATT and CDR2 SNEGSKA come from the germline V gene (reference sequence). The CDR3 is CSGRDQGTDTQYF. DNA for the CDR3: TGCAGTGGGAGGGATCAGGGCACAGATACGCAGTATTTT.

This clonotype has just a few counts. This chain links TRBV20-1 with TRBJ2-5, with 8 bases identical to TRBD2. Germline CDR1 and CDR2: DFQATT and SNEGSKA (reference sequence). J gave up 8 bases and V 6 bases, and 14 bases lay outside the gene matches. This CDR3 comprises 14 residues. The CDR3 sequence: CSASPRGGPVTQYF. The CDR3 DNA follows: TGCAGTGCAAGTCCCCGGGGGGGCCCAGTTACCCAGTACTTC.

The gene calls are TRBV6-2 or TRBV6-3 and TRBJ2-7; tentative D call: TRBD2 (6 bases). CDR3 size: 13 residues. Germline CDR1 reads MNHEY; CDR2 reads SVGEGT. V shed 6 bases and J shed 11 bases, with 20 bases lying between them. The CDR3 protein is CASSHTGLRGEYF. The CDR3 bases are TGTGCCAGCAGCCATACGGGACTCCGCGGGGAGTACTTC.

V and J are TRBV7-9 and TRBJ1-2, with D perhaps TRBD1 (6 bases). Trimming stripped 3 bases from V and 2 bases from J, with 13 bases between. The CDR3 length is 15 residues. The germline V gene has CDR1 SEHNR and CDR2 FQNEAQ (reference sequence). The chain's CDR3 is CASSFRGGPNYGYTF. The CDR3, as DNA: TGTGCCAGCAGCTTCCGGGGGGGGCCAAACTATGGCTACACCTTC.

In its sample, this clonotype ranks as large (0.1 to 1%). CDR3 amino acids: CASSPGQAIGEQFF. Written as DNA, the CDR3 is TGTGCCAGCAGTCCGGGACAGGCTATCGGGGAGCAGTTCTTC. The rearrangement uses TRBV11-3 and TRBJ2-1, with 8 bases aligning to TRBD1. J lost 10 bases, V lost 6 bases, and 11 bases had no gene match. Germline lookup yields CDR1 SGHNT and CDR2 YENEEA. The CDR3 contains 14 residues. Filled out from reference TRBV11-3 and TRBJ2-1, the complete variable domain reads EAGVVQSPRYKIIEKKQPVAFWCNPISGHNTLYWYLQNLGQGPELLIRYENEEAVDDSQLPKDRFSAERLKGVDSTLKIQPAELGDSAVYLCASSPGQAIGEQFFGPGTRLTVL.

This chain links TRBV7-2 with TRBJ2-1; 14 bases align to TRBD2. The CDR3 has 16 residues. Germline lookup yields CDR1 SGHTA and CDR2 FQGNSA. J gave up 4 bases and V 5 bases, and 4 bases lay outside the gene matches. This chain's CDR3 is CASSPRLAGGYNEQFF. CDR3 DNA sequence: TGTGCCAGCAGCCCACGACTAGCGGGAGGGTACAATGAGCAGTTCTTC.

The chain has TRBV6-1 and TRBJ1-2, with TRBD1 matching over 9 bases. Germline loops: CDR1 MNHNS, CDR2 SASEGT. CDR3 length: 16 amino acids. The V segment lost 6 bases and the J segment 2 bases; nucleotides outside the gene matches: 10. The CDR3: CASRAPGQGLNYGYTF. The CDR3 bases are TGTGCCAGCAGAGCCCCGGGACAGGGATTAAACTATGGCTACACCTTC.

V and J are TRBV7-2 and TRBJ2-3; no clear D gene. This CDR3 has 15 amino acids. The V gene lost 4 bases and the J gene lost 0 bases, with 11 bases spanning the gap. Germline assignment: CDR1 SGHTA and CDR2 FQGNSA. The CDR3 loop is CASSYFAASTDTQYF. For the CDR3, the DNA is TGTGCCAGCAGCTACTTTGCGGCTAGCACAGATACGCAGTATTTT.

The chain has TRBV7-6 and TRBJ2-3; unclear D gene. Germline loops: CDR1 SGHVS, CDR2 FNYEAQ. Trimming cost V 0 bases and J 8 bases, with 12 bases left between them. The CDR3 totals 14 residues. The CDR3 DNA follows: TGTGCCAGCAGCTTAGCTGTAGGTAGTGTTACGCAGTATTTT. Amino acid sequence: CASSLAVGSVTQYF. The full variable domain, its missing parts supplied by reference TRBV7-6 and TRBJ2-3, is GAGVSQSPRYKVTKRGQDVALRCDPISGHVSLYWYRQALGQGPEFLTYFNYEAQQDKSGLPNDRFSAERPEGSISTLTIQRTEQRDSAMYRCASSLAVGSVTQYFGPGTRLTVL.

This rearrangement joins TRBV7-2 to TRBJ2-1, with 9 bases aligning to TRBD2. This CDR3 has 15 amino acids. Trimming at V came to 5 bases and at J to 8 bases, leaving 10 bases not matched to a gene. Germline V CDR1 and CDR2: SGHTA, FQGNSA. CDR3 loop: CASSGGGALRYEQFF. DNA for the CDR3: TGTGCCAGCAGCGGCGGGGGGGCCTTACGATATGAGCAGTTCTTC.

The genes are TRBV12-3 or TRBV12-4 and TRBJ1-6; D perhaps matches TRBD1 (6 bases). Trimming left V 5 bases short and J 2 bases short, with 10 bases between. The CDR3 runs 15 residues. The CDR3 sequence is CASSSGQTYNSPLHF. The CDR3 nucleotides are TGTGCCAGCAGTAGCGGACAGACCTATAATTCACCCCTCCACTTT.

This sequence joins TRBV20-1 and TRBJ2-7; D tentatively reads TRBD1 or TRBD2 (5 bases each). V lost 6 bases and J 3 bases, leaving 15 bases between the germline ends. The CDR3 runs to 13 residues. Looked up from germline, CDR1 is DFQATT and CDR2 is SNEGSKA (reference sequence). DNA for the CDR3: TGCAGTGCCCACCGACAGAGGGGCTACGAGCAGTACTTC. Translating it yields CSAHRQRGYEQYF.

This clonotype was found a few times. The chain employs TRBV20-1 and TRBJ1-2; D gene unclear. Looked up from germline, CDR1 is DFQATT and CDR2 is SNEGSKA (reference sequence). V was shortened by 4 bases and J by 3 bases, with 6 bases between the two germline ends. This CDR3 comprises 11 residues. The CDR3 bases are TGCAGTGCTATCTATTACTATGGCTACACCTTC. Its protein product is CSAIYYYGYTF.

The rearrangement joins TRBV27 to TRBJ2-7; 14 bases match TRBD2. Germline CDR1 MNHEY, CDR2 SMNVEV (reference sequence). CDR3 length: 17 residues. V lost 0 bases to trimming and J lost 2 bases; unmatched junction nucleotides: 3. CDR3 sequence: CASSLSGTSGGTYEQYF. CDR3 in DNA: TGTGCCAGCAGTTTATCGGGGACTAGCGGGGGTACCTACGAGCAGTACTTC.

The J gene is TRBJ1-5, the V gene TRBV19, with a weak D call TRBD1 (5 bases). This CDR3 contains 12 residues. CDR1 is LNHDA, CDR2 SQIVND, per germline (reference sequence). The ends were cut back, 5 bases at V and 7 bases at J, with 9 bases in the middle. In DNA form, the CDR3 reads TGTGCCAGTAGTGAGAGGGGCCAGCCCCAGCATTTT. This gives the protein CASSERGQPQHF.

Only one count was recorded for this clonotype. The V gene is TRBV21-1, the J gene TRBJ2-5; the table's D call, TRBD2, was not checked against the DNA. TRBV21-1 is tagged as a pseudogene. The CDR3 extends over 16 amino acids. The DNA for the CDR3 is TGTGCCAGCAGCAATAGTCCACTAGCGGAACAAGAGACCCAGTACTTC. Protein sequence: CASSNSPLAEQETQYF.